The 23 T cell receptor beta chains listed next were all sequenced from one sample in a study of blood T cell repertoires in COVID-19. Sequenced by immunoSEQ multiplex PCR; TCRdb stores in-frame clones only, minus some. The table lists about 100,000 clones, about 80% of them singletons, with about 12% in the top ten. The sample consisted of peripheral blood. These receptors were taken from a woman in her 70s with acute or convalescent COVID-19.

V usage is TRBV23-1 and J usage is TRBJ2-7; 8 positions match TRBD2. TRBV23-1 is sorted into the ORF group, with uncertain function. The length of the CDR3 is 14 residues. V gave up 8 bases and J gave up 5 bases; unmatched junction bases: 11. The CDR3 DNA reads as TGCGCCAGCCCCCGGGGGGGAGAGGTGGACGAGCAGTACGTC. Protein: CASPRGGEVDEQYV.

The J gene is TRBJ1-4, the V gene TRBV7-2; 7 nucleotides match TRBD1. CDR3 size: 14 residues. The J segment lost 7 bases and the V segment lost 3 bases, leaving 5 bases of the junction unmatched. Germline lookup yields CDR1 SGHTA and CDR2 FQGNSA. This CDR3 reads CASSLARGSEKLFF. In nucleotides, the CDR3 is TGTGCCAGCAGCTTGGCCAGGGGGAGTGAAAAACTGTTTTTT.

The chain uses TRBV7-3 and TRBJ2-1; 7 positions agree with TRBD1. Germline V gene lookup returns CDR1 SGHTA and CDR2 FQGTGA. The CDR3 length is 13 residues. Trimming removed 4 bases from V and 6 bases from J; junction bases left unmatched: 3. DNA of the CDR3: TGTGCCAGCAGCTCCGACAGGGTCAATGAGCAGTTCTTC. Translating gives CASSSDRVNEQFF.

The CDR3 is CASSPGRNTEAFF. The CDR3 nucleotides read TGTGCCAGCAGCCCCGGTCGGAACACTGAAGCTTTCTTT. The gene calls are TRBV7-3 and TRBJ1-1; D is unclear. CDR1 SGHTA and CDR2 FQGTGA come from the germline V gene. Deletions cut 5 bases from V and 1 base from J, with 8 bases between. This CDR3 has 13 amino acids.

The CDR3 reads CASSLLAIGTDTQYF. Written as DNA, the CDR3 is TGTGCCAGCAGCCTCCTAGCGATAGGCACAGATACGCAGTATTTT. V usage is TRBV7-8 and J usage is TRBJ2-3; D perhaps matches TRBD2 (6 bases). The length of the CDR3 is 15 residues. The V gene's germline CDR1 is SGHVS and CDR2 FQNEAQ. Trimming stripped 5 bases from V and 1 base from J, with 13 bases between.

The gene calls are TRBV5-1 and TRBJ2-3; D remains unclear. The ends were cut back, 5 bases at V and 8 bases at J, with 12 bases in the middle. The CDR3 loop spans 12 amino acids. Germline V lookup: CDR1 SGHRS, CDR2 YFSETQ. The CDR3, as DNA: TGCGCCAGCAGTCCCACTGGTGCTACGCAGTATTTT. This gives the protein CASSPTGATQYF. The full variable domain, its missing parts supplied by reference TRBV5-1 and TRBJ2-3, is KAGVTQTPRYLIKTRGQQVTLSCSPISGHRSVSWYQQTPGQGLQFLFEYFSETQRNKGNFPGRFSGRQFSNSRSEMNVSTLELGDSALYLCASSPTGATQYFGPGTRLTVL.

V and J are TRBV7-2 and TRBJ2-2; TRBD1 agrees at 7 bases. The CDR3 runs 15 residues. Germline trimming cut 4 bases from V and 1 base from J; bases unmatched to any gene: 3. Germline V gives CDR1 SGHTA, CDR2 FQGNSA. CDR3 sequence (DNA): TGTGCCAGCAGCTCCAGACAGGGGAACACCGGGGAGCTGTTTTTT. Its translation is CASSSRQGNTGELFF.

This CDR3 reads CSLWGGTEAFF. The DNA of the CDR3 is TGCAGTCTGTGGGGCGGCACTGAAGCTTTCTTT. The chain links TRBV20-1 to TRBJ1-1; tentatively, D is TRBD1 (5 bases). The CDR3 is 11 amino acids. V was cut by 8 bases and J by 4 bases, with 11 bases left in between. Looked up from germline, CDR1 is DFQATT and CDR2 is SNEGSKA (reference sequence).

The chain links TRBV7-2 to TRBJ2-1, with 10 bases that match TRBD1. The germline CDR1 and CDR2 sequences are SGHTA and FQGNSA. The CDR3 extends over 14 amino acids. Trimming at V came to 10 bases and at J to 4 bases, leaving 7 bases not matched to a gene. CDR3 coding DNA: TGTGCCATCCAGACAGGGGGCGGTTACAATGAGCAGTTCTTC. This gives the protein CAIQTGGGYNEQFF.

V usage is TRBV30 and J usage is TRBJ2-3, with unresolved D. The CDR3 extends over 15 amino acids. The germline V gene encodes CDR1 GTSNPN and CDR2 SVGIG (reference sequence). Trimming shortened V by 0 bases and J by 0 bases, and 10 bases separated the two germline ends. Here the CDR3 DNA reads TGTGCCTGGAGTGTACGTTTCGGGAGCACAGATACGCAGTATTTT. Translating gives CAWSVRFGSTDTQYF.

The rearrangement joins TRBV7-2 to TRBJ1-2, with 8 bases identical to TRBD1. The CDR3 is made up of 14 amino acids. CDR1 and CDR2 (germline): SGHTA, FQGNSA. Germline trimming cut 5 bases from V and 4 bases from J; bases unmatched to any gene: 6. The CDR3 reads CASSPRDRFYGYTF. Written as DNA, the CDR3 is TGTGCCAGCAGCCCCCGGGACAGGTTCTATGGCTACACCTTC. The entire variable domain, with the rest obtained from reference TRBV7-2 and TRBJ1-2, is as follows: GAGVSQSPSNKVTEKGKDVELRCDPISGHTALYWYRQSLGQGLEFLIYFQGNSAPDKSGLPSDRFSAERTGGSVSTLTIQRTQQEDSAVYLCASSPRDRFYGYTFGSGTRLTVV.

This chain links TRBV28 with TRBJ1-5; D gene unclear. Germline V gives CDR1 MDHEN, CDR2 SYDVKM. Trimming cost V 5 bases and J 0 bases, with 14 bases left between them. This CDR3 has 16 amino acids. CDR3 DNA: TGTGCCAGCAGTCCTCCGACACCGAATAGCAATCAGCCCCAGCATTTT. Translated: CASSPPTPNSNQPQHF.

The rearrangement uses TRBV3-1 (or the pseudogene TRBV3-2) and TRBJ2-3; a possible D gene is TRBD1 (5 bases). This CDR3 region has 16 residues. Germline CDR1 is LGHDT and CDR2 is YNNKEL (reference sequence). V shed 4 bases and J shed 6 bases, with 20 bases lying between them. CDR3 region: CASSPDSPFASDTQYF. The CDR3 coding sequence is TGTGCCAGCAGCCCAGACAGTCCTTTCGCTTCTGATACGCAGTATTTT.

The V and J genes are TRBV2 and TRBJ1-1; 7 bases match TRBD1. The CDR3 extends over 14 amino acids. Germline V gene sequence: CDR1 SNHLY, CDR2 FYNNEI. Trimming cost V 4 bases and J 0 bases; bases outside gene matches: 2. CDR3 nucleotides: TGTGCCAGCAGTGGCCAGGGGGTGAACACTGAAGCTTTCTTT. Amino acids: CASSGQGVNTEAFF. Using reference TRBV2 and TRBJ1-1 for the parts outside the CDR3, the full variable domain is EPEVTQTPSHQVTQMGQEVILRCVPISNHLYFYWYRQILGQKVEFLVSFYNNEISEKSEIFDDQFSVERPDGSNFTLKIRSTKLEDSAMYFCASSGQGVNTEAFFGQGTRLTVV.

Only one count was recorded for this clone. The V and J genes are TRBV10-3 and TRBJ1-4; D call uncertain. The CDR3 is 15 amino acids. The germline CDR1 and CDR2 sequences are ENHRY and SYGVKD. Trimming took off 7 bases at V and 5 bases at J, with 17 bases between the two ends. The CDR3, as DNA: TGTGCCATCAAGGCACAGCGGTCTTCGAATGAAAAACTGTTTTTT. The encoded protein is CAIKAQRSSNEKLFF.

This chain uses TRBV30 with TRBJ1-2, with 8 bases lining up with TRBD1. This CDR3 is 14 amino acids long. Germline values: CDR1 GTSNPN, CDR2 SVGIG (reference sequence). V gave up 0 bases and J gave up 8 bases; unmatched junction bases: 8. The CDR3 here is CAWSVVVRGPGYTF. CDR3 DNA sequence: TGTGCCTGGAGTGTGGTCGTCAGGGGGCCCGGCTACACCTTC.

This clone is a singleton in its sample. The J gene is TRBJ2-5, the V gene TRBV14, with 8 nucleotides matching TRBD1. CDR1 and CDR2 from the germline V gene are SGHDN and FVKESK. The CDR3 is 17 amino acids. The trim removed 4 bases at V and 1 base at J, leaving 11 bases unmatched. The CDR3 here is CASSLAQGAFGQETQYF. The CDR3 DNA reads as TGTGCCAGCAGCCTAGCCCAGGGGGCGTTTGGCCAAGAGACCCAGTACTTC.

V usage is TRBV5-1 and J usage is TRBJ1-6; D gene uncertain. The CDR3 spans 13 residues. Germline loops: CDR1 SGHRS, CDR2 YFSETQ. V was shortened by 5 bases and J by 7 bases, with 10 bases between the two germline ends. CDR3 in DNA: TGCGCCAGCAGTGAAACGGTGAATTCACCCCTCCACTTT. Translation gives CASSETVNSPLHF.

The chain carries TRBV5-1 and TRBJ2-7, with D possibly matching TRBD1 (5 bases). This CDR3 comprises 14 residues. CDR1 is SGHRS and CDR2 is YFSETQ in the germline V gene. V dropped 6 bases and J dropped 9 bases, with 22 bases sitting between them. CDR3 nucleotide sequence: TGCGCCAGCAATAGGGCCAAGGGGTTATATCGGCAGTACTTC. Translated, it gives CASNRAKGLYRQYF.

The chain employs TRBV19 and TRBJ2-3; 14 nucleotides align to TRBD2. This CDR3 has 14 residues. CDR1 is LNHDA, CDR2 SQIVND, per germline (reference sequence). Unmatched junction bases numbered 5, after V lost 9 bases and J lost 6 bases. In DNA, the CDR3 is TGTGCCAGCGGACTAGCGGGGGGTAGTGATACGCAGTATTTT. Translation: CASGLAGGSDTQYF. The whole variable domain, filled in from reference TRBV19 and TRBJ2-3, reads DGGITQSPKYLFRKEGQNVTLSCEQNLNHDAMYWYRQDPGQGLRLIYYSQIVNDFQKGDIAEGYSVSREKKESFPLTVTSAQKNPTAFYLCASGLAGGSDTQYFGPGTRLTVL.

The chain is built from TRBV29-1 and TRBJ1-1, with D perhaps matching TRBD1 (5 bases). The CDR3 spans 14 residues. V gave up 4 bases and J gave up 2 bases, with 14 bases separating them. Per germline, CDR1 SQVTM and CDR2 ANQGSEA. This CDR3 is CSVGQGSTNTEAFF. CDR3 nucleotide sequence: TGCAGCGTTGGCCAGGGCTCCACCAACACTGAAGCTTTCTTT. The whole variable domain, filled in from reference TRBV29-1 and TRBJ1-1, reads SAVISQKPSRDICQRGTSLTIQCQVDSQVTMMFWYRQQPGQSLTLIATANQGSEATYESGFVIDKFPISRPNLTFSTLTVSNMSPEDSSIYLCSVGQGSTNTEAFFGQGTRLTVV.

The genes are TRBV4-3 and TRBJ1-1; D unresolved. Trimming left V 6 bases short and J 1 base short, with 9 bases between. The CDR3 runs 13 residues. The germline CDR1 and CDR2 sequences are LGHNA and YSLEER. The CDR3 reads CASSPSGNTEAFF. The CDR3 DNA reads TGCGCCAGCAGTCCCTCGGGGAACACTGAAGCTTTCTTT.

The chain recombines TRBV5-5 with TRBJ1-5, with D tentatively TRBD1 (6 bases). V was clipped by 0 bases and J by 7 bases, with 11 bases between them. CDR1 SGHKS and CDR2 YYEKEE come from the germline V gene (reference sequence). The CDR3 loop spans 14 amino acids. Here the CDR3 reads CASSLAMGAQPQHF. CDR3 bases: TGTGCCAGCAGCTTGGCCATGGGGGCCCAGCCCCAGCATTTT.